This T cell receptor beta chain was observed in a study of early T cells in non-severe SARS-CoV-2 infection. Germline assignment: CDR1 SGHVS and CDR2 FQNEAQ. The CDR3 totals 14 residues. The V gene lost 1 base and the J gene lost 4 bases, with 11 bases spanning the gap. Study conclusions and caveats: Comparison of clonotypes with VDJdb favored anti-spike CD8 responses while missing private and CD4 specificities.

This clonotype was seen at least ten times. Its specificity is not known. Attachment of unique molecular identifiers was made to individual cDNA molecules. TCRdb re-called the 5' RACE reads with MiXCR, one entry per CDR3 protein. There are over 30,000 distinct CDR3 sequences in the sample; 5% to 6.5% occur only once, and about a fifth lies in the top ten. Sequenced sample: whole blood. The TCR comes from an adult who was a healthcare worker with PCR-confirmed SARS-CoV-2 infection or an uninfected control (not recorded which). This chain joins TRBV7-8 and TRBJ2-7; D might be TRBD2 (6 bases). The CDR3 is CASSLGVGLYEQYF. As DNA, the CDR3 is TGTGCCAGCAGCTTAGGTGTCGGACTATACGAGCAGTACTTC.